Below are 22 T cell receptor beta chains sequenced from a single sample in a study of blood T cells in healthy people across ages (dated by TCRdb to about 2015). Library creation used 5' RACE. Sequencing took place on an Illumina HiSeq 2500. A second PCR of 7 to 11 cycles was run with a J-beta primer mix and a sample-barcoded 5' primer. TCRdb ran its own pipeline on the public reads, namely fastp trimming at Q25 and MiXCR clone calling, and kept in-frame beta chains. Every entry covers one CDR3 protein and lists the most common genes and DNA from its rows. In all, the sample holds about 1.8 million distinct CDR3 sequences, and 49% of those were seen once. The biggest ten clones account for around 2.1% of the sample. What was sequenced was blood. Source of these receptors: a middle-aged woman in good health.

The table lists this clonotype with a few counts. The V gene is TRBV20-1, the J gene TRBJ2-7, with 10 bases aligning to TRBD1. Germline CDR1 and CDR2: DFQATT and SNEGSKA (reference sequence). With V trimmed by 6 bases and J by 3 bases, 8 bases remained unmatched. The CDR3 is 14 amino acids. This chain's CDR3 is CSAPLTGGIYEQYF. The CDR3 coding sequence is TGCAGTGCCCCATTGACAGGGGGCATCTACGAGCAGTACTTC.

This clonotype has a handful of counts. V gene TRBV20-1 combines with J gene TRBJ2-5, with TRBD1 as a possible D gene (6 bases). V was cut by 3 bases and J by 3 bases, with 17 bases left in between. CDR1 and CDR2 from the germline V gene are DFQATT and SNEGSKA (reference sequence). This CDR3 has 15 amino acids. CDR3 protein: CSARGARGFEETQYF. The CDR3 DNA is TGCAGTGCTAGGGGGGCGAGGGGTTTTGAAGAGACCCAGTACTTC.

The CDR3 here is CASSYSMAGNEQYF. CDR3 nucleotides: TGTGCCAGCAGTTACTCTATGGCAGGGAACGAGCAGTACTTC. This chain uses TRBV6-6 with TRBJ2-7; TRBD1 is a possible D gene (5 bases). CDR1 is MNHNY, CDR2 SVGAGI, per germline (reference sequence). With 0 bases removed from V and 5 bases from J, the gap between germline ends came to 11 bases. The CDR3 is made up of 14 amino acids.

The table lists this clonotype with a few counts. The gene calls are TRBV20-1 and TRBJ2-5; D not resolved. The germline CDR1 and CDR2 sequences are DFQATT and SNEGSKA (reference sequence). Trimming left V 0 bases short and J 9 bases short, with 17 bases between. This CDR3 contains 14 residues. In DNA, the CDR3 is TGCAGTGCTAGAGAAAACCCGGGCCACAAGGCCCAGTACTTC. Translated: CSARENPGHKAQYF.

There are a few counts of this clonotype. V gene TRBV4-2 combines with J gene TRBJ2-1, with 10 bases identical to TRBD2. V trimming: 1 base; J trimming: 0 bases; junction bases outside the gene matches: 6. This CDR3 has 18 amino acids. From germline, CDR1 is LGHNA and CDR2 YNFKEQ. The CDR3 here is CASSQARPSGSSYNEQFF. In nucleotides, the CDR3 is TGTGCCAGCAGCCAAGCGAGGCCTAGCGGGAGCTCCTACAATGAGCAGTTCTTC.

Here the CDR3 reads CASSPGAGGRETQYF. In DNA, the CDR3 is TGTGCCAGCTCACCGGGCGCAGGGGGACGAGAGACCCAGTACTTC. The gene calls are TRBV18 and TRBJ2-5; 7 bases are shared with TRBD1. Germline trimming cut 3 bases from V and 4 bases from J; bases unmatched to any gene: 8. Germline CDR1 KGHSH, CDR2 LQKENI. The CDR3 totals 15 residues.

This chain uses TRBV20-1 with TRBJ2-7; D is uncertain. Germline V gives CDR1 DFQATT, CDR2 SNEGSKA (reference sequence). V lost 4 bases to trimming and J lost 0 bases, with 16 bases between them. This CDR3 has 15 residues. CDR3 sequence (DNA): TGCAGTGCTAAAAACAGTCTCACAAGCTCCTACGAGCAGTACTTC. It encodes CSAKNSLTSSYEQYF.

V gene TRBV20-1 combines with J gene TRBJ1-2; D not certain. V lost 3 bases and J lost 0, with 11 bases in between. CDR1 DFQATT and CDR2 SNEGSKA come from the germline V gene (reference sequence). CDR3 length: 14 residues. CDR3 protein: CSARKSAANYGYTF. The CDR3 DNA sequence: TGCAGTGCTAGGAAGTCGGCAGCTAACTATGGCTACACCTTC.

CDR3 residues: CASSPTSGDGETQYF. The CDR3 DNA reads TGCGCCAGCAGCCCAACTTCAGGGGACGGAGAGACCCAGTACTTC. The rearrangement joins TRBV5-1 to TRBJ2-5; D is possibly TRBD1 (6 bases). The CDR3 loop spans 15 amino acids. CDR1 SGHRS and CDR2 YFSETQ come from the germline V gene. V shed 4 bases and J shed 4 bases, with 17 bases lying between them.

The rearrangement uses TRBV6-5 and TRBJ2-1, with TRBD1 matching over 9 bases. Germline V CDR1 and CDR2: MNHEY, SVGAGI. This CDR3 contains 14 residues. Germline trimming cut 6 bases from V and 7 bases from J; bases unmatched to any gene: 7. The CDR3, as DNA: TGTGCCAGCAGAACCGGGACAGGGACGAATGAGCAGTTCTTC. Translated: CASRTGTGTNEQFF.

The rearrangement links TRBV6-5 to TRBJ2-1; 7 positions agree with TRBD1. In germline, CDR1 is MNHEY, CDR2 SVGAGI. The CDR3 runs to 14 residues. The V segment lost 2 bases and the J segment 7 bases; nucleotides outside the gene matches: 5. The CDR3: CASSYGGTDNEQFF. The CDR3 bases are TGTGCCAGCAGTTACGGTGGGACAGATAATGAGCAGTTCTTC.

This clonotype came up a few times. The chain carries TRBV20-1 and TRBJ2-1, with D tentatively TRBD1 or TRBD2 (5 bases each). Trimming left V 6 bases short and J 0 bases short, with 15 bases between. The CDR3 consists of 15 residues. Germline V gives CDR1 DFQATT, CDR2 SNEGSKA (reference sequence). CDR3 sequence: CSARSGTNSYNEQFF. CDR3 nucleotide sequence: TGCAGTGCCCGCAGTGGGACCAACTCCTACAATGAGCAGTTCTTC.

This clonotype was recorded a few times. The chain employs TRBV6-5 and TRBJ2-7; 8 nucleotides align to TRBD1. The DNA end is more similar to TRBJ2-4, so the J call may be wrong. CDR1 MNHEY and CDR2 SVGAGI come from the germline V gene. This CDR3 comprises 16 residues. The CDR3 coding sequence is TGTGCCAGCAGTTCCCTCGGCTATGGGGACAGGAACATTCAGTACTTC. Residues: CASSSLGYGDRNIQYF.

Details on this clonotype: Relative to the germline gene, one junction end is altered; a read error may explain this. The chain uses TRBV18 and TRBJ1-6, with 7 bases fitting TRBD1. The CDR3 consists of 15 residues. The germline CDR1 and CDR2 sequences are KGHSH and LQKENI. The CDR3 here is CVSSPPTGKNSPLHF. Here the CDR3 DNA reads TGTGTCAGCTCACCTCCGACAGGGAAAAATTCACCCCTCCACTTT.

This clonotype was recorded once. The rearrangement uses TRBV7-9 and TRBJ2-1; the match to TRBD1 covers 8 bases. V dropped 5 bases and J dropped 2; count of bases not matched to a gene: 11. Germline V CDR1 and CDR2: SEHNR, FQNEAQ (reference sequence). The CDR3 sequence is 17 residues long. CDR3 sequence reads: CASSAIYGTGPYNEQFF. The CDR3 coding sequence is TGTGCCAGCAGCGCAATCTACGGGACAGGCCCCTACAATGAGCAGTTCTTC.

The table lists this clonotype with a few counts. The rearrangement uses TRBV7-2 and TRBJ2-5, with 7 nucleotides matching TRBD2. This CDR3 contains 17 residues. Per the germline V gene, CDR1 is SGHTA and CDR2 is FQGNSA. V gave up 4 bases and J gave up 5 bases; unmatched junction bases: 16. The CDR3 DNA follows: TGTGCCAGCAGCTACACGAGGGGAGGGGCGGTCTGGGAGACCCAGTACTTC. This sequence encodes CASSYTRGGAVWETQYF.

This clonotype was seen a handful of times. The CDR3 protein is CAISETRGGYTF. CDR3 DNA: TGTGCCATCAGTGAGACAAGGGGGGGCTACACCTTC. The chain has TRBV10-3 and TRBJ1-2; D is perhaps TRBD1 (6 bases). The CDR3 covers 12 residues. CDR1 and CDR2 (germline): ENHRY, SYGVKD. Trimming cost V 2 bases and J 8 bases, with 9 bases left between them.

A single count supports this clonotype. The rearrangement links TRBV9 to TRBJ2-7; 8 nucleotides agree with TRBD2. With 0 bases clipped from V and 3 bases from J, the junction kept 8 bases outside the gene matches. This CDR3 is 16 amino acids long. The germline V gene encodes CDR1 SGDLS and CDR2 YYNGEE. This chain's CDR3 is CASSVGPAGAVYEQYF. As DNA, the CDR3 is TGTGCCAGCAGCGTAGGTCCAGCGGGAGCCGTCTACGAGCAGTACTTC.

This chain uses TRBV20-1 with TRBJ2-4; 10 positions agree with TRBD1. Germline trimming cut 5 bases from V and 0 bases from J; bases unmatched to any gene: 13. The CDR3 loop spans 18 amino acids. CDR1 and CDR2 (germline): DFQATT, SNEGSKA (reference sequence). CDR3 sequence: CSAQPGQGNSLAKNIQYF. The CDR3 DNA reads TGCAGTGCTCAGCCGGGACAGGGGAATTCTTTAGCCAAAAACATTCAGTACTTC.

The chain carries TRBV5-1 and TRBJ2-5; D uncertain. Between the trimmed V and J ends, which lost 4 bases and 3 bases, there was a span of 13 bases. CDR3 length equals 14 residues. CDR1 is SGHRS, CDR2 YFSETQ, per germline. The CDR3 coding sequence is TGCGCCAGCAGCGGATGGGCGGCAAAAGAGACCCAGTACTTC. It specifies CASSGWAAKETQYF.

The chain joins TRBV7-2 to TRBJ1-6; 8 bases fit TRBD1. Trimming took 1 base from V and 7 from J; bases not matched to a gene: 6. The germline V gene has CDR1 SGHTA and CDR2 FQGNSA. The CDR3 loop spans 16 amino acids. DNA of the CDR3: TGTGCCAGCAGCTTAGGCGGACAGGGTCTGAATTCACCCCTCCACTTT. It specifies CASSLGGQGLNSPLHF.

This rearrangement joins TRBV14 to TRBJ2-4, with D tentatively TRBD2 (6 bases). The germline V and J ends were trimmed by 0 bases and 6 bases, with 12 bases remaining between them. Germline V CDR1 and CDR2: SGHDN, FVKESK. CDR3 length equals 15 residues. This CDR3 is CASSQDYGGRNIQYF. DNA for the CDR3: TGTGCCAGCAGCCAAGATTACGGGGGTAGAAACATTCAGTACTTC.